The rows below give T cell receptor beta chains drawn from one sample of a study of T cell clones after liver transplantation. Here immunoSEQ multiplex PCR was the method, and the copy in TCRdb shows in-frame clones only, minus some. The sample includes about 53,000 clones, around 84% seen only once; the top ten take 8% to 9.5%. Specimen: CD4+ T cells from blood, collected before liver transplant. The receptor set was obtained from a human donor who received a liver transplant. The CDR3 runs from the conserved cysteine through the conserved F or W. The D gene is left open where the match is weak. Size is stated for part of the rows, as once, few or many counts, or as a class when the clone is expanded.

TRBD1,TRBV19,NA,TRBJ2-1,TGTGCCAGTAGGCGACAGGGCAATGAGCAGTTCTTC,CASRRQGNEQFF
TRBD2,TRBV11-2,NA,TRBJ2-3,TGTGCCAGCAGCTTCGCCGGGACTAGCGGGAGTAGTTTT,CASSFAGTSGSSF
NA,TRBV29-1,NA,TRBJ2-3,TGCAGCGTTGAAACTCTGCGGACTAGCACAGATACGCAGTATTTT,CSVETLRTSTDTQYF
NA,TRBV4-1,NA,TRBJ2-2,TGCGCCAGCAGCCACCCCGAGGGGGGCATGGACACCGGGGAGCTGTTTTTT,CASSHPEGGMDTGELFF
TRBD1,TRBV18,medium-sized,TRBJ2-7,TGTGCCAGCTCCTTGGACAGGGCCACCCTCGAGCAGTACTTC,CASSLDRATLEQYF
TRBD1,TRBV18,once,TRBJ1-1,TGTGCCAGCTCAATTCGACAGGGGGGGGACACTGAAGCTTTCTTT,CASSIRQGGDTEAFF
NA,TRBV4-3,NA,TRBJ2-2,TGCGCCAGCAGCCATATTAACAGGGCGGGTACCGGGGAGCTGTTTTTT,CASSHINRAGTGELFF
NA,TRBV11-1,NA,TRBJ2-7,TGTGCCAGCAGCCCGGGACGGCACTCCTACGAGCAGTACTTC,CASSPGRHSYEQYF
NA,TRBV19,NA,TRBJ2-7,TGTGCCAGTAGTTTTGGGGACACTTCCTACGAGCAGTACTTC,CASSFGDTSYEQYF
NA,TRBV25-1,NA,TRBJ1-4,TGTGCCAGCCGGAGGGGGACTAATGAAAAACTGTTTTTT,CASRRGTNEKLFF
NA,TRBV7-2,once,TRBJ2-7,TGTGCCAGCAGCTTAGAGGGCCAGTCGGAGCAGTACTTC,CASSLEGQSEQYF
TRBD1,TRBV5-1,NA,TRBJ1-1,TGCGCCAGCAGCGCCGGGACAGGGTGGGCTTTCTTT,CASSAGTGWAFF
TRBD1,TRBV2,NA,TRBJ1-5,TGTGCCAGCAGTGCCGGACAGGGCCCTTATAGCAATCAGCCCCAGCATTTT,CASSAGQGPYSNQPQHF
NA,TRBV7-8,NA,TRBJ2-7,TGTGCCAGCAGCTTAGTAGGGGGTTACGAGCAGTACTTC,CASSLVGGYEQYF
NA,TRBV6-1,NA,TRBJ2-2,TGTGCCAGCAGGGGGGGCTGGGACACCGGGGAGCTGTTTTTT,CASRGGWDTGELFF
NA,TRBV30,NA,TRBJ1-3,TGTGCCTGGAGTCCGGACGGAGGGGACACCATATATTTT,CAWSPDGGDTIYF
NA,TRBV14,NA,TRBJ1-5,TGTGCCAGCAGCCGGGGGAGTGACAATCAGCCCCAGCATTTT,CASSRGSDNQPQHF
NA,TRBV7-6,NA,TRBJ2-5,TGTGCCAGCAGCTTTAATCAAGAGACCCAGTACTTC,CASSFNQETQYF
NA,TRBV19,NA,TRBJ1-3,TGTGCCAGTAGTGCGACAGTGAGCTCTGGAAACACCATATATTTT,CASSATVSSGNTIYF
TRBD2,TRBV2,NA,TRBJ2-2,TGTGCCAGCAGTTTGACTAGCGGGAGCCCCGGGGAGCTGTTTTTT,CASSLTSGSPGELFF
NA,TRBV2,NA,TRBJ2-3,TGTGCCAGCACGTCAGGATACACAGATACGCAGTATTTT,CASTSGYTDTQYF
NA,TRBV7-9,NA,TRBJ2-1,TGTGCCAGCAGCTTACAGGGGACTGAGCAGTTCTTC,CASSLQGTEQFF
NA,TRBV5-6,NA,TRBJ1-5,TGTGCCAGCAGCTCCCAGGTTTCGGGCCAGCCCCAGCATTTT,CASSSQVSGQPQHF